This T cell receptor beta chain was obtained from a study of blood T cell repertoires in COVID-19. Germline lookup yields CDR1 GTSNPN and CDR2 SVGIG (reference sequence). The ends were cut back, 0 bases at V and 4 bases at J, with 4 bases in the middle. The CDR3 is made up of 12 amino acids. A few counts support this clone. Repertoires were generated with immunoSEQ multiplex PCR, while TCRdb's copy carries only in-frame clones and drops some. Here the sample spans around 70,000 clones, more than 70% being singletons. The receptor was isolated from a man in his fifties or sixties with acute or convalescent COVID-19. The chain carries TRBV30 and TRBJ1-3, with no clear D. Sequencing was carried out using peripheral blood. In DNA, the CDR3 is TGTGCCTGGAGTGTGGAGGGAAACACCATATATTTT. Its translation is CAWSVEGNTIYF.